This T cell receptor beta chain emerged from a study of blood T cell repertoires in COVID-19. Study as a whole: PBMCs, B-cell-depleted T cells, or T cells provided the cDNA or gDNA that made up the material.

In the source study's methods: Researchers report that nucleated cell counts were estimated from reference gene primer amplification. Assay: immunoSEQ multiplex PCR; the TCRdb copy retains only in-frame clones and omits some. V and J calls and clone size are those listed in that table; D and trimming were worked out from the DNA. The profile shows roughly 57,000 clones, 77% of them singletons. There are 14 residues in the CDR3. Germline V CDR1 and CDR2: SGDLS, YYNGEE. Between the trimmed V and J ends, which lost 3 bases and 6 bases, there was a span of 12 bases. Sequences were obtained from peripheral blood. The V gene is TRBV9, the J gene TRBJ1-4; D unclear. This clonotype was sampled from a man in his 70s with active or convalescent COVID-19. This CDR3 is CASSAGSSDEKLFF. The CDR3 region has the DNA TGTGCCAGCAGCGCGGGAAGTTCGGATGAAAAACTGTTTTTT.